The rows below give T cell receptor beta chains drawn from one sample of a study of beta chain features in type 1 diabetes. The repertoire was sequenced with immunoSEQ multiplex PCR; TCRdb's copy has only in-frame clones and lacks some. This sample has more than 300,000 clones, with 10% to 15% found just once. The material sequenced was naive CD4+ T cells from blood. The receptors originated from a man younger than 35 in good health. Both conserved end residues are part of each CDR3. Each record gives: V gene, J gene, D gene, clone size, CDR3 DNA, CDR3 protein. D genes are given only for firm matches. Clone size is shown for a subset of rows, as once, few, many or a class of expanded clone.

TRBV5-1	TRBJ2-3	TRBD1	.	TGCGCCAGCAGCTTGGGGGGACAGGAGGGGGATACGCAGTATTTT	CASSLGGQEGDTQYF
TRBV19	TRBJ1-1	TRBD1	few	TGTGCCAGTAGTATAGTTACAGGGGGAGGACTTGGCACTGAAGCTTTCTTT	CASSIVTGGGLGTEAFF
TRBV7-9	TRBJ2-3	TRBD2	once	TGTGCCAGCAGAGGGGGCGGGGGGGCGGCAGATACGCAGTATTTT	CASRGGGGAADTQYF
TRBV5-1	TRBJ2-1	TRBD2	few	TGCGCCAGCAGTTTAGCGGGAGATCACAATGAGCAGTTCTTC	CASSLAGDHNEQFF
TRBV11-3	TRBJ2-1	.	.	TGTGCCAGCAGCTTAGTAGGGGTGAGTGAGCAGTTCTTC	CASSLVGVSEQFF
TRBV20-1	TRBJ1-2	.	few	TGCAGTGCTAGATTCCAGTCTGGCTACACCTTC	CSARFQSGYTF
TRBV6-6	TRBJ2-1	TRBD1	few	TGTGCCAGCAGTGGTCCGGGACAGGCTTCGTTCTTC	CASSGPGQASFF
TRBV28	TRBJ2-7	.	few	TGTGCCAGCAGAACGGGGGTGTCCTACGAGCAGTACTTC	CASRTGVSYEQYF
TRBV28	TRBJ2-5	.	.	TGTGCCAGCAGTCAGTTCGGCAGGGTAGAGACCCAGTACTTC	CASSQFGRVETQYF
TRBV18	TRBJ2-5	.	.	TGTGCCAGCTCACCGGTCCCTAGCCACCCGGAGACCCAGTACTTC	CASSPVPSHPETQYF
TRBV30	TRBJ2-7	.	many	TGTGCCTGGAGTTTGGGCAGCCCGGTGGGTGACGAGCAGTACTTC	CAWSLGSPVGDEQYF
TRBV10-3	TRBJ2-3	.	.	TGTGCCATCAGTGCTGCGGAGGACACAGATACGCAGTATTTT	CAISAAEDTDTQYF
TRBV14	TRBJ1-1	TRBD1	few	TGTGCCAGCAGCCAACGGAGGGGGCAAAGCACTGAAGCTTTCTTT	CASSQRRGQSTEAFF
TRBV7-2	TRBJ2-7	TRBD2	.	TGTGCCAGCAGCTTAGCCAGCGGGGGATACTACGAGCAGTACTTC	CASSLASGGYYEQYF
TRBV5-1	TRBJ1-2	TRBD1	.	TGCGCCAGCAGCGGGACGGGACAGCAGATGGGCTACACCTTC	CASSGTGQQMGYTF
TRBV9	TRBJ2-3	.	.	TGTGCCAGCAGCGTAGCAAGGGGGAGCACAGATACGCAGTATTTT	CASSVARGSTDTQYF
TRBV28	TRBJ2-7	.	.	TGTGCCAGCAGTATGGGGGGGGCGCCTTACGAGCAGTACTTC	CASSMGGAPYEQYF
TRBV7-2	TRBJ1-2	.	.	TGTGCCAGCAGCTTAGCCAACGGGGGCTACACCTTC	CASSLANGGYTF
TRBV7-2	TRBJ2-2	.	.	TGTGCCAGCAGCTTAGCCCTCCGAGGGTGGGAGCTGTTTTTT	CASSLALRGWELFF
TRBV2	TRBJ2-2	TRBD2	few	TGTGCCAGCAGTGCCGAAGCGGGAGGAACCACCGGGGAGCTGTTTTTT	CASSAEAGGTTGELFF
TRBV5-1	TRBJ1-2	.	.	TGCGCCAGCAGCTCCGACAGGCCGACTAACTATGGCTACACCTTC	CASSSDRPTNYGYTF
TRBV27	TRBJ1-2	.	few	TGTGCCAGCAGTTTAGAGGGCCGGGTTCATGGCTACACCTTC	CASSLEGRVHGYTF
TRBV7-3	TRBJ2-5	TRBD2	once	TGTGCCAGCAGCCTGACCGGGACTAGCCAAGAGACCCAGTACTTC	CASSLTGTSQETQYF
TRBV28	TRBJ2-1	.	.	TGTGCCAGCAGTTTGGCAGGCGGGTGGACAGTCTCCTACAATGAGCAGTTCTTC	CASSLAGGWTVSYNEQFF
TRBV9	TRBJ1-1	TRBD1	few	TGTGCCAGCAGCGTAAACCAGGGGGGTCAGACTGAAGCTTTCTTT	CASSVNQGGQTEAFF
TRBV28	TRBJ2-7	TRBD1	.	TGTGCCACCGTAGGACAGGGTGAGCAGTACTTC	CATVGQGEQYF
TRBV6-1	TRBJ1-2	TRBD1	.	TGTGCCAGCAGTGAAGTTGCAACAGGGGAAGGCTACACCTTC	CASSEVATGEGYTF
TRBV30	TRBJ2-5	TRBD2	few	TGTGCCTCGACCACTAGCGGCCAAGAGACCCAGTACTTC	CASTTSGQETQYF
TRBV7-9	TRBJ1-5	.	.	TGTGCCAGCAGCTGGGGGGGGGATAGCAATCAGCCCCAGCATTTT	CASSWGGDSNQPQHF
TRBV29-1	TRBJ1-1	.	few	TGCAGCGTGGCAGGGGTCGCTGAAGCTTTCTTT	CSVAGVAEAFF
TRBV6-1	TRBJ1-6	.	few	TGTGCCAGCAATAAACCGGGACAACAAGATTCACCCCTCCACTTT	CASNKPGQQDSPLHF
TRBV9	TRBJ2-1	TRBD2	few	TGTGCCAGCAGCGTAGAAATAGAGACTAGCCCATGGCACAATGAGCAGTTCTTC	CASSVEIETSPWHNEQFF
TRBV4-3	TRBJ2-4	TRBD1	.	TGCGCCAGCAGCGCCGGGACAGGGGTCGGGGCCAAAAACATTCAGTACTTC	CASSAGTGVGAKNIQYF
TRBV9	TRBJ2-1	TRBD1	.	TGTGCCAGCGATAGTCTTCTTGGGACAGGGGTGCGGAATGAGCAGTTCTTC	CASDSLLGTGVRNEQFF
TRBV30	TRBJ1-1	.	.	TGTGCCTGGAGTGGACAGACGAACACTGAAGCTTTCTTT	CAWSGQTNTEAFF
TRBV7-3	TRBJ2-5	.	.	TGTGCCAGCAGCTTCGACAGGTCCGAGACCCAGTACTTC	CASSFDRSETQYF
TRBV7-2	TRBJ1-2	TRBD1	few	TGTGCCAGCAGCTTAACCGGGACAGGGAGTTATGGCTACACCTTC	CASSLTGTGSYGYTF
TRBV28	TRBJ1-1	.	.	TGTGCCAGCAGTTTTAGCAGGGGTGCCTTCTTT	CASSFSRGAFF
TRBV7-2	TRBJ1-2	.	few	TGTGCCAGCAGTTTGACATCCACTAACTATGGCTACACCTTC	CASSLTSTNYGYTF
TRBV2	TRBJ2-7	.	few	TGTGCCAGTCTGGCTCAGTACGAGCAGTACTTC	CASLAQYEQYF
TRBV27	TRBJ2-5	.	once	TGTGCCAGCAGTTCCCTTCATCAGGGTATCGAGACCCAGTACTTC	CASSSLHQGIETQYF
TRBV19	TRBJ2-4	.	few	TGTGCCAGTAGTACGCCTTTGTCAGGGGATCAGTACTTC	CASSTPLSGDQYF
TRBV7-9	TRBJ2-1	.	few	TGTGCCAGCAGCTTATACCGGGACAACAATGAGCAGTTCTTC	CASSLYRDNNEQFF
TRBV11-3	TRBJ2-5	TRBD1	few	TGTGCCAGCAGCGGCACAGGGGGACAAGAGACCCAGTACTTC	CASSGTGGQETQYF
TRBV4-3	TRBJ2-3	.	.	TGCGCCAGCAGCCATTCAGGCAGGTACACAGATACGCAGTATTTT	CASSHSGRYTDTQYF
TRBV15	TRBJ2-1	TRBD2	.	TGTGCCACCAGCCGATCAGGGAGGGTAAGCGATGAGCAGTTCTTC	CATSRSGRVSDEQFF
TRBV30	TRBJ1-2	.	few	TGTGCCTGGAGCACCGGAGGTAATGGCTACACCTTC	CAWSTGGNGYTF
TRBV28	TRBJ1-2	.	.	TGTGCCAGCAGTTTTAGAGGCTACGGCTACACCTTC	CASSFRGYGYTF
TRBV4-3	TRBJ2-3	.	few	TGCGCCAGCAGCCAAGACCCCCTCGGGACTGGGGGAGGAGATACGCAGTATTTT	CASSQDPLGTGGGDTQYF
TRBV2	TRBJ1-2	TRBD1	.	TGTGCCAGATCGGACAGGAACTATGGCTACACCTTC	CARSDRNYGYTF
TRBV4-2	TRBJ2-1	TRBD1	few	TGTGCCAGCAGCCTTCCTTTGACAGGGGGGGACGAGCAGTTCTTC	CASSLPLTGGDEQFF
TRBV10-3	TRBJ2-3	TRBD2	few	TGTGCCATCAGTCCAGGGACTAGCGGGGCCTCACGGGGAGATACGCAGTATTTT	CAISPGTSGASRGDTQYF
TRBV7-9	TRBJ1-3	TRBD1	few	TGTGCCAGCAGCGGACAGGGCTACGGAAACACCATATATTTT	CASSGQGYGNTIYF